This T cell receptor (beta chain) was identified in a study of T cell changes during pregnancy in multiple sclerosis. Sequenced by immunoSEQ multiplex PCR; TCRdb stores in-frame clones only, minus some. The top ten hold about 3.1% of the sample, which has 95,000 to 100,000 clones, 91% seen once. CDR3 length: 14 residues. The V gene's germline CDR1 is LNHDA and CDR2 SQIVND (reference sequence). Trimming removed 3 bases from V and 2 bases from J, with 8 bases in between. The clonotype originates from a female donor with multiple sclerosis, enrolled in a pregnancy study. The chain is built from TRBV19 and TRBJ1-5; D uncertain. Sequenced here: peripheral blood, sampled in the second trimester of pregnancy. Here the CDR3 DNA reads TGTGCCAGTAGTATCAACGAGGGCAATCAGCCCCAGCATTTT. Translated, it gives CASSINEGNQPQHF. Complete variable domain (other parts from reference TRBV19 and TRBJ1-5): DGGITQSPKYLFRKEGQNVTLSCEQNLNHDAMYWYRQDPGQGLRLIYYSQIVNDFQKGDIAEGYSVSREKKESFPLTVTSAQKNPTAFYLCASSINEGNQPQHFGDGTRLSIL.